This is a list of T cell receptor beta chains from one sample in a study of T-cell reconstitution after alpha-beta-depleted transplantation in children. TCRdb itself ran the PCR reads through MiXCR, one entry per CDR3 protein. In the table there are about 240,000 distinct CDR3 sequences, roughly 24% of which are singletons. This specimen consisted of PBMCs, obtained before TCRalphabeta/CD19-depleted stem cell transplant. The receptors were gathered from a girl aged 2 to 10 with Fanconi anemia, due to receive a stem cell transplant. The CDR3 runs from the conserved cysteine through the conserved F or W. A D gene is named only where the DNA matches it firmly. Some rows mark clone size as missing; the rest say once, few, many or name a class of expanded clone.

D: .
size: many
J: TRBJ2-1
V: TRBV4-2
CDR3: CASSQESGLVGEQFF
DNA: TGTGCCAGCAGCCAAGAGTCCGGGCTGGTAGGAGAGCAGTTCTTC

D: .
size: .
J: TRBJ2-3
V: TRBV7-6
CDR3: CASSLYGRQASTDTQYF
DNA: TGTGCCAGCAGCTTATACGGTCGACAGGCTAGCACAGATACGCAGTATTTT

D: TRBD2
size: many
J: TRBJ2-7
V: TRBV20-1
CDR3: CSARSLAGGPGEQYF
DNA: TGCAGTGCTAGAAGTCTAGCGGGAGGGCCGGGCGAGCAGTACTTC

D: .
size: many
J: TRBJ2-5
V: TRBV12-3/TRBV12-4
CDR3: CASSLYRESQETQYF
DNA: TGTGCCAGCAGTTTATACCGGGAGTCCCAAGAGACCCAGTACTTC

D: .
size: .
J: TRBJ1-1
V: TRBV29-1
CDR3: CSVGRELRDTEAFF
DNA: TGCAGCGTTGGACGTGAACTAAGGGACACTGAAGCTTTCTTT

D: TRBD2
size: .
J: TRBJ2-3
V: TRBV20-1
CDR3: CSARDSGVDTQYF
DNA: TGCAGTGCTAGAGATAGCGGGGTTGACACGCAGTATTTT

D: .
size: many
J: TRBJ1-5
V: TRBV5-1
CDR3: CASSFAGTQPQHF
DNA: TGCGCCAGCAGCTTTGCGGGTACTCAGCCCCAGCATTTT

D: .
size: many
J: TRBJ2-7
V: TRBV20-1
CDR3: CSARGEKGYEQYF
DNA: TGCAGTGCTAGAGGCGAGAAGGGCTACGAGCAGTACTTC

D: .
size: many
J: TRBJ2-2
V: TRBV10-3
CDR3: CAISEPLTGELFF
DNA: TGTGCCATCAGTGAGCCTCTCACCGGGGAGCTGTTTTTT

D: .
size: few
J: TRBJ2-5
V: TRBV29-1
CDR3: CSVGTLGETTQYF
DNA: TGCAGCGTTGGGACGCTCGGCGAAACCACCCAGTACTTC

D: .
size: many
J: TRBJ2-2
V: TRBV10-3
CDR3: CAISGNTGELFF
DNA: TGTGCCATTTCCGGGAACACCGGGGAGCTGTTTTTT

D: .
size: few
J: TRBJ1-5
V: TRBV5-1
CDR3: CASSLSGEPQHF
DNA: TGCGCCAGCAGCTTATCCGGGGAGCCCCAGCATTTT

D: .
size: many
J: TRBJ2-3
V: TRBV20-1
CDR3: CSALKAGYTQYF
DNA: TGCAGTGCCCTAAAAGCGGGTTATACGCAGTATTTT

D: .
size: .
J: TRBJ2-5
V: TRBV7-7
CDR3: CASSLVREFCQETQYF
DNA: TGTGCCAGCAGCTTAGTACGGGAGTTCTGCCAAGAGACCCAGTACTTC

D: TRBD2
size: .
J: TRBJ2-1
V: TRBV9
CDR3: CASSESGGVHNEQFF
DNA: TGTGCCAGCAGCGAAAGCGGGGGGGTTCACAATGAGCAGTTCTTC

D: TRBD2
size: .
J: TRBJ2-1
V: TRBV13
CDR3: CASSPGLVAGNEQFF
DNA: TGTGCCAGCAGCCCCGGACTAGTAGCTGGCAATGAGCAGTTCTTC

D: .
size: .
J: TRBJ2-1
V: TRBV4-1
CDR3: CASSPVLSDNEQFF
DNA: TGCGCCAGCAGCCCGGTCTTATCGGACAATGAGCAGTTCTTC

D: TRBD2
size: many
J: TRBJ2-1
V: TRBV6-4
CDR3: CASSDSRQDRNPGLAGGPGNEQFF
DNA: TGTGCCAGCAGTGACTCAAGGCAGGACCGAAATCCGGGACTAGCGGGAGGGCCAGGCAATGAGCAGTTCTTC

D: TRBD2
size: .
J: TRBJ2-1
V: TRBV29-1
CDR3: CSVKRFGGTIYNEQFF
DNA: TGCAGCGTCAAACGCTTCGGGGGGACCATCTACAATGAGCAGTTCTTC

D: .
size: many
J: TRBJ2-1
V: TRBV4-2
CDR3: CASSQSPGIREQFF
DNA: TGTGCCAGCAGCCAAAGTCCCGGGATTCGTGAGCAGTTCTTC

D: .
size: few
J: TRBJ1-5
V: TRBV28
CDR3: CASRPASAQPQHF
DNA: TGTGCCAGCAGGCCTGCATCTGCTCAGCCCCAGCATTTT

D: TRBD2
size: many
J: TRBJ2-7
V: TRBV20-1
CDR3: CSASPSGRGTYEQYF
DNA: TGCAGTGCTAGTCCTAGCGGGAGGGGGACCTACGAGCAGTACTTC

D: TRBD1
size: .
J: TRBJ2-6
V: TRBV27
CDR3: CASSLIQGAGANVLTF
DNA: TGTGCCAGCAGTTTAATTCAGGGGGCCGGGGCCAACGTCCTGACTTTC

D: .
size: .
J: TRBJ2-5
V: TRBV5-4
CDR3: CASSLYPGTLGETQYF
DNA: TGTGCCAGCAGCTTGTATCCAGGGACACTCGGAGAGACCCAGTACTTC

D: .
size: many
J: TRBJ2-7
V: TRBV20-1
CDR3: CSARRTYEQYF
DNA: TGCAGTGCTAGACGTACCTACGAGCAGTACTTC

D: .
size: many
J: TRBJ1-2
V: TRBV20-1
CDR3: CSAGQTNYGYTF
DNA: TGCAGTGCCGGACAGACTAACTATGGCTACACCTTC

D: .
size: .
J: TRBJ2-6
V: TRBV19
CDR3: CASSIRGPGANVLTF
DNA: TGTGCCAGTAGTATCAGGGGTCCTGGGGCCAACGTCCTGACTTTC

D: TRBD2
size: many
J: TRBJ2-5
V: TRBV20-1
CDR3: CSASDRSGGPRETQYF
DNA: TGCAGTGCTAGCGACCGCAGCGGGGGCCCAAGAGAGACCCAGTACTTC

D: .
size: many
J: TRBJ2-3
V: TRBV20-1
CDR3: CSGVPSTDTQYF
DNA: TGCAGTGGGGTTCCTAGCACAGATACGCAGTATTTT

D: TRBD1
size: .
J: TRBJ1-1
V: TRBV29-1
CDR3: CSGETGGHTEAFF
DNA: TGCAGCGGGGAGACAGGGGGCCATACTGAAGCTTTCTTT

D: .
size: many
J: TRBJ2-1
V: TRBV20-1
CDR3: CSATQGNEQFF
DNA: TGCAGTGCTACCCAGGGGAATGAGCAGTTCTTC

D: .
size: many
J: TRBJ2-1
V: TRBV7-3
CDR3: CASSLFRGPTPYNEQFF
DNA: TGTGCCAGCAGCTTATTTCGGGGTCCAACCCCCTACAATGAGCAGTTCTTC

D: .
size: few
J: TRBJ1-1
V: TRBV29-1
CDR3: CSVEIGIDSPEAFF
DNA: TGCAGCGTTGAAATAGGCATCGATAGTCCTGAAGCTTTCTTT

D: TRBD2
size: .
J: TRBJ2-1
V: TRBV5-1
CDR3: CASSLRGLDDNEQFF
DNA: TGCGCCAGCAGCTTGAGGGGACTAGATGACAATGAGCAGTTCTTC

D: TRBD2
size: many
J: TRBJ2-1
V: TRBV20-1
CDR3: CSAQREDTYNEQFF
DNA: TGCAGTGCCCAGCGGGAAGACACCTACAATGAGCAGTTCTTC

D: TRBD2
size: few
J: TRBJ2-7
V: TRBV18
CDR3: CASSPGLAGWGEQYF
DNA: TGTGCCAGCTCACCCGGACTAGCGGGGTGGGGCGAGCAGTACTTC

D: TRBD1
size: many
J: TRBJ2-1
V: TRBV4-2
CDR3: CASSRPGQGFYEQFF
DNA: TGTGCCAGCAGCCGCCCGGGACAGGGGTTCTATGAGCAGTTCTTC

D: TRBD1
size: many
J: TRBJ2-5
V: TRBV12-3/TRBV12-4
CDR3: CASSFGTGGETQYF
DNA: TGTGCCAGCAGTTTCGGGACAGGGGGAGAGACCCAGTACTTC

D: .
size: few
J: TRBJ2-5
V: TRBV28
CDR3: CASSLWASEDQETQYF
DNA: TGTGCCAGCAGTTTGTGGGCTAGTGAGGACCAAGAGACCCAGTACTTC

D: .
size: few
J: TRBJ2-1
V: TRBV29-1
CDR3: CSVEGHPTQGNEQFF
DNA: TGCAGCGTTGAAGGCCACCCCACCCAGGGCAATGAGCAGTTCTTC

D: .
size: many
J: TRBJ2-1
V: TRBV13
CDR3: CASSLGSDGEQFF
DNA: TGTGCCAGCAGCTTAGGCTCTGACGGTGAGCAGTTCTTC

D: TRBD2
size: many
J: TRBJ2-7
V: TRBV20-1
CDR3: CSATNPVAGETYEQYF
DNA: TGCAGTGCTACGAACCCGGTAGCGGGAGAGACCTACGAGCAGTACTTC